Following are 21 T cell receptor beta chains from one sample sequenced in a study of low-dose radiotherapy and immunotherapy resistance in tumors. Regarding time point: before trial treatment. TRAV- and TRBV-specific primers, spanning alpha and beta chains, primed first-strand cDNA. The authors ran about 20 PCR cycles to amplify TCRs with a constant-region primer and V-primer adapter. Each CDR3 protein gets one entry after TCRdb re-called the reads with MiXCR. Of 85,000 to 100,000 distinct CDR3 sequences listed, under 9.5% are singletons. The source was PBMCs, collected before treatment. These receptors were obtained from a male donor with prostate cancer.

This clonotype was detected many times. V is TRBV19 and J is TRBJ2-2; D not certain. The CDR3 loop spans 15 amino acids. Looked up from germline, CDR1 is LNHDA and CDR2 is SQIVND (reference sequence). V lost 0 bases and J lost 0, with 5 bases in between. The CDR3 DNA is TGTGCCAGTAGTATAGAAAGGGCGAACACCGGGGAGCTGTTTTTT. Protein sequence: CASSIERANTGELFF.

Many counts were recorded for this clonotype. This chain uses TRBV5-5 with TRBJ2-6, with 7 bases lining up with TRBD2. Unmatched junction bases numbered 7, after V lost 1 base and J lost 0 bases. This CDR3 contains 18 residues. Germline CDR1 and CDR2: SGHKS and YYEKEE (reference sequence). In DNA, the CDR3 is TGTGCCAGCAGCTTGTTCACACTAGCGAGCTCTGGGGCCAACGTCCTGACTTTC. Encoded protein: CASSLFTLASSGANVLTF.

This clonotype has at least ten counts. The V gene is TRBV3-1, the J gene TRBJ2-1; a weak D match, TRBD2 (6 bases). V was cut by 5 bases and J by 1 base, with 12 bases left in between. The length of the CDR3 is 15 residues. Germline CDR1 and CDR2: LGHDT and YNNKEL (reference sequence). CDR3 coding DNA: TGTGCCAGCAGCGATACTAGCTCTTCCTACAATGAGCAGTTCTTC. It is translated as CASSDTSSSYNEQFF.

In its sample, this clonotype was seen many times. CDR3 amino acids: CASSQALQGGYEQYF. For the CDR3, the DNA is TGTGCCAGCAGCCAAGCACTGCAGGGAGGCTACGAGCAGTACTTC. The chain links TRBV4-2 to TRBJ2-7, with a possible D match to TRBD2 (6 bases). This CDR3 comprises 15 residues. Trimming took off 1 base at V and 3 bases at J, with 13 bases between the two ends. CDR1 and CDR2 from the germline V gene are LGHNA and YNFKEQ.

In this sample, this clonotype turned up many times. The rearrangement uses TRBV11-2 and TRBJ2-3; 8 positions agree with TRBD2. Trimming took 0 bases from V and 8 from J; bases not matched to a gene: 1. Germline values: CDR1 SGHAT, CDR2 FQNNGV. CDR3 size: 13 residues. For the CDR3, the DNA is TGTGCCAGCAGCTTAGAAGCGGGAGCTACGCAGTATTTT. Translation gives CASSLEAGATQYF.

This clonotype was counted at least ten times. The V and J genes are TRBV9 and TRBJ1-1; 8 nucleotides agree with TRBD1. The germline V gene has CDR1 SGDLS and CDR2 YYNGEE. The V segment lost 3 bases and the J segment 2 bases; nucleotides outside the gene matches: 9. The CDR3 contains 16 residues. CDR3 coding DNA: TGTGCCAGCAGCGGAACAGGGGGACCGCTAAACACTGAAGCTTTCTTT. It translates to CASSGTGGPLNTEAFF.

This clonotype has a count of ten or more. The rearrangement links TRBV5-4 to TRBJ2-1; D is uncertain. Trimming left V 5 bases short and J 2 bases short, with 8 bases between. Germline CDR1 and CDR2: SGHNT and YYREEE (reference sequence). This CDR3 is 13 amino acids long. The CDR3 nucleotides read TGTGCCAGCAGGGACGGACCCTACAATGAGCAGTTCTTC. As protein: CASRDGPYNEQFF.

This clonotype was counted at least ten times. This chain uses TRBV27 with TRBJ2-1; 14 nucleotides agree with TRBD2. CDR3 length equals 15 residues. V was pared by 7 bases and J by 6 bases, with 5 bases of the junction left unmatched. CDR1 and CDR2 from the germline V gene are MNHEY and SMNVEV (reference sequence). The CDR3 loop is CASKGLAGDINEQFF. Written as DNA, the CDR3 is TGTGCCAGCAAGGGACTAGCGGGAGACATCAATGAGCAGTTCTTC.

This clonotype occurred many times. The chain joins TRBV7-2 to TRBJ1-1; perhaps TRBD1 as D (5 bases). Germline-derived CDR1 and CDR2 are SGHTA and FQGNSA. The CDR3 sequence is 15 residues long. V dropped 7 bases and J dropped 4 bases, with 19 bases sitting between them. This chain's CDR3 is CASIGRDRLRTEAFF. CDR3 coding DNA: TGTGCCAGCATAGGGAGGGACCGCCTGCGCACTGAAGCTTTCTTT.

The rearrangement uses TRBV19 and TRBJ1-1; D remains ambiguous. The V and J ends lost 6 bases and 0 bases respectively, with 5 bases between them. Germline V lookup: CDR1 LNHDA, CDR2 SQIVND (reference sequence). The CDR3 is 12 residues long. The CDR3 is CASRNLNTEAFF. The CDR3 nucleotides read TGTGCCAGTAGGAATCTGAACACTGAAGCTTTCTTT.

This clonotype has ten or more counts. The rearrangement joins TRBV18 to TRBJ2-5; D call uncertain. The CDR3 extends over 16 amino acids. Germline V CDR1 and CDR2: KGHSH, LQKENI. Trimming stripped 3 bases from V and 5 bases from J, with 19 bases between. The CDR3 region has the DNA TGTGCCAGCTCACCCACCGGGTCATCCGGGTTCGAGACCCAGTACTTC. Translated: CASSPTGSSGFETQYF.

This clonotype was counted at least ten times. This rearrangement joins TRBV6-2 or TRBV6-3 to TRBJ2-7, with D hard to call. Deletions cut 6 bases from V and 0 bases from J, with 9 bases between. The CDR3 runs 13 residues. Germline V lookup: CDR1 MNHEY, CDR2 SVGEGT. CDR3 residues: CASSYLSSYEQYF. The CDR3 region has the DNA TGTGCCAGCAGCTATCTATCCTCCTACGAGCAGTACTTC.

This clonotype was recorded at least ten times. The chain uses TRBV7-3 and TRBJ2-2, with 9 bases fitting TRBD1. CDR3 length equals 17 residues. The germline CDR1 and CDR2 sequences are SGHTA and FQGTGA. V trimming: 4 bases; J trimming: 0 bases; junction bases outside the gene matches: 6. CDR3 nucleotides: TGTGCCAGCAGCTCGACAGGGGGGAGAGCGAACACCGGGGAGCTGTTTTTT. Residues: CASSSTGGRANTGELFF.

This clonotype was seen many times. J is TRBJ1-3 and V is TRBV18, with D possibly TRBD1 on 5 matching bases. The CDR3 runs 14 residues. V was shortened by 8 bases and J by 0 bases, with 11 bases between the two germline ends. Germline assignment: CDR1 KGHSH and CDR2 LQKENI. CDR3 coding DNA: TGTGCCAGCGGGGAAGGGGTCTCTGGAAACACCATATATTTT. It is translated as CASGEGVSGNTIYF.

The sample holds many counts of this clonotype. The chain uses TRBV19 and TRBJ2-5; the match to TRBD2 covers 8 bases. V was clipped by 1 base and J by 5 bases; unmatched bases: 3. Germline CDR1 is LNHDA and CDR2 is SQIVND (reference sequence). This CDR3 contains 14 residues. CDR3 amino acids: CASSIGAGEETQYF. The CDR3 coding sequence is TGTGCCAGTAGTATAGGAGCGGGAGAGGAGACCCAGTACTTC.

At least ten counts were recorded for this clonotype. The CDR3 sequence: CASSYSSGDTQYF. The DNA for the CDR3 is TGTGCCAGCAGTTACTCGTCAGGGGATACGCAGTATTTT. The chain combines TRBV6-6 with TRBJ2-3; D may be TRBD1 (5 bases). CDR3 length equals 13 residues. Germline V lookup: CDR1 MNHNY, CDR2 SVGAGI (reference sequence). Between the trimmed V and J ends, which lost 0 bases and 6 bases, there was a span of 7 bases.

The chain is built from TRBV27 and TRBJ2-1, with TRBD2 identical over 8 bases. Germline CDR1 MNHEY, CDR2 SMNVEV (reference sequence). The CDR3 sequence is 15 residues long. J lost 4 bases, V lost 2 bases, and 4 bases had no gene match. CDR3 bases: TGTGCCAGCAGTTTAGGCACTAGCGGATACAATGAGCAGTTCTTC. Protein: CASSLGTSGYNEQFF.

Ten or more counts support this clonotype. The rearrangement uses TRBV29-1 and TRBJ2-3, with D maybe TRBD2 (6 bases). V shed 4 bases and J shed 1 base, with 9 bases lying between them. CDR3 length: 13 residues. CDR1 is SQVTM, CDR2 ANQGSEA, per germline. CDR3: CSVVGGGTDTQYF. The CDR3 DNA reads TGCAGCGTTGTAGGAGGGGGCACAGATACGCAGTATTTT.

The rearrangement links TRBV5-4 to TRBJ2-1, with D hard to call. The J call may be mistaken, given a closer DNA end match to TRBJ2-7. Germline values: CDR1 SGHNT, CDR2 YYREEE (reference sequence). The CDR3 length is 14 residues. CDR3 DNA: TGTGCCAGCAGCGCCGATTACTCCTACAATGAGCAGTACTTC. Translated, it gives CASSADYSYNEQYF.

The genes are TRBV27 and TRBJ1-1, with 8 bases fitting TRBD1. This CDR3 region has 14 residues. CDR1 MNHEY and CDR2 SMNVEV come from the germline V gene (reference sequence). The V and J ends lost 4 bases and 11 bases, in that order; junction bases with no gene match: 12. The CDR3 nucleotides are TGTGCCAGCAGTTCGGGACAGGCCGGGAGGTGGGCTTTCTTT. It yields the protein CASSSGQAGRWAFF.

This clonotype was recorded at least ten times. CDR3 sequence: CASRMTGENSPLHF. CDR3 coding DNA: TGTGCCAGCAGGATGACAGGGGAGAATTCACCCCTCCACTTT. The genes are TRBV6-2 or TRBV6-3 and TRBJ1-6; TRBD1 matches 8 bases. Germline-derived CDR1 and CDR2 are MNHEY and SVGEGT. Losses at the gene ends were 6 bases for V and 7 bases for J; bases not matched to a gene: 5. The CDR3 covers 14 residues.